The entry below describes one T cell receptor (delta chain). This clone is deemed hyperexpanded (1% or more). Its recognized antigen is unknown. Nothing much larger sits one base from this clone, and base qualities are not available. Distinct nucleotide sequences in the sample also encode this CDR3. This sample is drawn from a study of delta chains in infants with herpesvirus infections (dated by TCRdb to the early 2020s). Study-level background: To characterize gammadelta T cell responses to primary cytomegalovirus (CMV) infection, researchers prospectively followed a birth cohort of Ugandan infants starting at birth. Belgian fetal and cord blood gammadelta TCR data that had been published previously were included solely for comparison and were not produced in this cohort. gammadelta TCRs were sequenced from PBMC obtained from roughly 18 CMV-infected infants (one congenitally infected) and roughly 8 CMV-uninfected infants for whom sufficient sample was available. Infant blood samples were grouped into approximate age categories of 1.5, 4, 8 and 12 months.

Infants were enrolled after their mothers, pregnant women receiving prenatal care in Kampala, Uganda, were recruited, and documentation of maternal HIV status was required. Home visits to families took place weekly, and collection of infant clinical information, oral swabs and peripheral blood began at 6 weeks of age and was repeated every 4 months after that. Blood was collected in heparin tubes, and PBMC were isolated by Ficoll-Paque density gradient centrifugation and cryopreserved. Libraries were built with RT-PCR. PBMC RNA was reverse transcribed with SuperScript II using gamma-chain- and delta-chain-specific primers to generate TCR cDNA. cDNA was purified with AMPure XP beads, amplified, and indexed with Illumina adapters using the Nextera XT Index Kit. An Illumina MiSeq with a V2 300-cycle kit was used to sequence the gammadelta TCR libraries. For the original study's pipeline: Using MiXCR v2.1.12, CDR3 sequences were assembled, and reads were mapped onto D, J and V genes obtained from GenBank. Repertoire analyses of the CDR3 clonotypes were performed with VDJtools v1.2.1. TCRdb reran clone calling on the public reads with CATT; rows sharing one DNA sequence were then combined. These V and J calls rely on TCRdb rather than the paper's analysis. The sample table records about 360 delta-chain clones; 65% of these occur just once. Clones ranked in the top ten supply approximately 90% of the sample.

The paper as a whole reports these results and caveats: In CMV-uninfected infants, the public clonotype might still be present but below the detection limit. A small sample size and the lack of race- or environment-matched controls were noted by the authors, because CMV is acquired by nearly all Ugandans before adulthood. The public clonotype was found only at the first time point after infection and was absent in uninfected infants and in those infected after 120 days.

Sequencing used peripheral blood, obtained at time point 2 of longitudinal follow-up. The receptor was derived from a human donor who was a Ugandan infant, either HIV-exposed or HIV-unexposed (not recorded which).

The CDR3 reads as follows: CALGELGSGALNTDKLIF. The nucleotide sequence is given as TGTGCTCTTGGGGAACTTGGGTCCGGGGCCCTTAACACCGATAAACTCATCTTT. The rearranged chain carries TRDV1 and TRDJ1; a confident D gene designation cannot be given. From cysteine to phenylalanine, the CDR3 is 18 amino acids long. Only the CDR3 portion is preserved as DNA: 54 bases, with reading frame beginning at the first base. V is clipped by 0 bases and J by 0 bases, and the sequence between their germline boundaries is 17 bases long. The germline V gene encodes CDR1 TSWWSYY and CDR2 QGS.